This T cell receptor (beta chain) was identified in a study of T cell responses to AZD1222 COVID-19 vaccine. Assay: immunoSEQ multiplex PCR; the TCRdb copy retains only in-frame clones and omits some. This sample carries about 130,000 clones, over 90% of them seen once, and the ten largest clones take roughly 0.87%. CDR3 length: 14 amino acids. CDR1 is MNHEY, CDR2 SVGAGI, per germline. Trimming stripped 6 bases from V and 2 bases from J, with 14 bases between. Sample: peripheral blood, taken on day 0 of AZD1222 vaccination. The chain uses TRBV6-5 and TRBJ2-7; D may match TRBD1 or TRBD2 (5 bases each). The sequence was collected from an adult in good health. CDR3 in amino acids: CASSPGTTPYEQYF. CDR3 DNA sequence: TGTGCCAGCAGCCCCGGGACCACCCCCTACGAGCAGTACTTC.